The sequence of this TCR beta chain was determined in a study of blood T cell repertoires in COVID-19. Whole-study context: Whether acute or convalescent, the COVID-19 samples came from the United States, Italy and Spain. T cells, B-cell-depleted T cells, or PBMCs supplied cDNA or gDNA.

In the authors' methods: Reference gene primer amplification gave nucleated cell count estimates. Some clones are missing from TCRdb's copy, which holds only in-frame ones; the method was immunoSEQ multiplex PCR. V and J calls and clone size are given by that table; D and trimming were obtained from the DNA. The sample records about 220,000 clones, more than 70% being singletons. Germline values: CDR1 LNHDA, CDR2 SQIVND (reference sequence). V lost 7 bases and J 0 bases, leaving 16 bases between the germline ends. The CDR3 covers 17 residues. Sequenced: peripheral blood. The sequence was collected from a human donor in a cohort sampled during active COVID-19. This sequence joins TRBV19 and TRBJ1-6; D is ambiguous. CDR3 region: CASTGREGSSYNSPLHF. CDR3 nucleotides: TGTGCCAGTACAGGACGGGAGGGAAGCTCCTATAATTCACCCCTCCACTTT.